This TCR beta chain was documented in a study of blood T cell repertoires in COVID-19. In the original analysis: Nucleated cell counts were estimated from reference gene primer amplification. The table came from immunoSEQ multiplex PCR; TCRdb's copy has only in-frame clones and leaves some out. The DNA was the basis for D and trimming; V, J and clone size are from that table. The sample lists tens of thousands of clones, 80% to 90% occurring once. The CDR3 has 17 amino acids. V lost 1 base to trimming and J lost 3 bases, with 19 bases between them. The germline V gene encodes CDR1 LNHDA and CDR2 SQIVND (reference sequence).

The chain employs TRBV19 and TRBJ2-7; possible D gene TRBD2, 7 bases. Sequencing was performed on peripheral blood. The origin of this receptor is a man between 65 and 85 years old with active COVID-19. CDR3: CASSIVSRGASHYEQYF. Written as DNA, the CDR3 is TGTGCCAGTAGTATAGTGTCCCGGGGGGCCTCCCACTACGAGCAGTACTTC.